This TCR beta chain stems from a study of neurological immune-mediated disorders. The study's findings and limits: TCR-beta repertoires seemed private in all groups, with no expanded CDR3 amino acid sequences shared.

CDR1 DFQATT and CDR2 SNEGSKA come from the germline V gene (reference sequence). Ends included, the CDR3 has 14 residues. TCRdb redid the calling of the 5' RACE reads with MiXCR, one entry per CDR3 protein. The data hold approximately 100,000 distinct CDR3 sequences, with 10% to 14% observed a single time. Time point given: longitudinal time-point 3. Comment on this clonotype: Its antigen is still unknown. Lacking the conserved final phenylalanine or tryptophan, this CDR3 likely reflects a read error. The DNA is omitted, as the CDR3 cannot be located on it reliably, and the CDR3 follows TCRdb's listing.

This sequence originates from a female donor with HTLV-1-associated myelopathy (HAM/TSP). The rearrangement uses TRBV20-1 and TRBJ2-1; the table gives TRBD2 as D, unverified against the DNA. Sequenced sample: PBMCs. The chain's CDR3 is CSASYSGGGREQIL.